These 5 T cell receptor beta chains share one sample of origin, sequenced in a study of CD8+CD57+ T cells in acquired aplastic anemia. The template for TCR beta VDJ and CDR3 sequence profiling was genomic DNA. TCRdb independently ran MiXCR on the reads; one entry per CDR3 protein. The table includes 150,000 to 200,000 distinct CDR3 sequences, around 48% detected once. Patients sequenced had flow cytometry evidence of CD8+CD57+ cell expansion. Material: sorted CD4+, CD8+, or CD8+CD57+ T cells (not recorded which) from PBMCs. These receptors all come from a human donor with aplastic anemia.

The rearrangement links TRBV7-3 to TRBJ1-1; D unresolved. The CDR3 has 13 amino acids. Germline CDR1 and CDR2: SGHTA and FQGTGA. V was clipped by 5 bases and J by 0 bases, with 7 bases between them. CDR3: CASSHTLNTEAFF. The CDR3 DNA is TGTGCCAGCAGCCACACATTGAACACTGAAGCTTTCTTT.

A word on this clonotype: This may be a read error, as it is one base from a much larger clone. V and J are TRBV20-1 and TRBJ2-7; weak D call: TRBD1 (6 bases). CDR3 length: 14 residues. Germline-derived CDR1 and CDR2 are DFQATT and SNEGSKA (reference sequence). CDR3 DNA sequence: TGCAGTGCCGGTAAAGGGACAAGGATCTACGTGCAGTACTTC. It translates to CSAGKGTRIYVQYF.

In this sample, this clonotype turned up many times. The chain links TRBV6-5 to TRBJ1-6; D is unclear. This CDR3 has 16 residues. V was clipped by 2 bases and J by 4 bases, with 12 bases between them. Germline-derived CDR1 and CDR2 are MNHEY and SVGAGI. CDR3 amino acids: CASSYTASGYNSPLHF. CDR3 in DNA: TGTGCCAGCAGTTACACCGCGTCGGGATATAATTCACCCCTCCACTTT.

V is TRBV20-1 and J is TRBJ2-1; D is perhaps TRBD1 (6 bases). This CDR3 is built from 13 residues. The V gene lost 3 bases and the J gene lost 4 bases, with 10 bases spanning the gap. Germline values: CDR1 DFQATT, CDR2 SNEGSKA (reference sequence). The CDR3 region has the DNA TGCAGTGCTAGGGACAGACTATACAATGAGCAGTTCTTC. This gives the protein CSARDRLYNEQFF.

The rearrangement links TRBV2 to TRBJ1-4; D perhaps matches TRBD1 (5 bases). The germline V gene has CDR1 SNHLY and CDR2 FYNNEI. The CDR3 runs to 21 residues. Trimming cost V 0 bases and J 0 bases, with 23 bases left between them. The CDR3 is CASSEAPPTQGIPATNEKLFF. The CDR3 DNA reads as TGTGCCAGCAGTGAAGCCCCTCCGACGCAGGGAATCCCCGCAACTAATGAAAAACTGTTTTTT.